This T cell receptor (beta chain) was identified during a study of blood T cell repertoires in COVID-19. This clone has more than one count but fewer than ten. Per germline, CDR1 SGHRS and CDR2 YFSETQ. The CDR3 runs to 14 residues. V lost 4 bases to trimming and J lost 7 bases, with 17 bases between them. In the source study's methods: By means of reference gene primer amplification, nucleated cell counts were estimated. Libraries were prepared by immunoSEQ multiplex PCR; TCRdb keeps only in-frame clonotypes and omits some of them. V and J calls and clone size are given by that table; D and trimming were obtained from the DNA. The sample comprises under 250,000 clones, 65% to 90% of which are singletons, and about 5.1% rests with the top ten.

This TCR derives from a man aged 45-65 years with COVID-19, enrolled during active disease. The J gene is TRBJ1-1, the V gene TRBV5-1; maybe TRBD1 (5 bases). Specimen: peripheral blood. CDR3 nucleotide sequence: TGCGCCAGCAGCGACACAGGAAGTGCCAATGAAGCTTTCTTT. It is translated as CASSDTGSANEAFF.